The entry that follows covers one T cell receptor (beta chain) sequence. Ten or more counts support this clonotype. The antigen it recognizes is unknown. Base qualities are missing; no much larger clone stands one base away. The CDR3, cysteine through phenylalanine, is 12 amino acids long. The kept DNA is CDR3 alone, 36 bases in frame from the first base. V is clipped by 7 bases and J by 5 bases, and the sequence between their germline boundaries is 12 bases long. For repertoire sequencing, the TCR beta CDR3 regions were amplified from RNA transcripts. The first round was an RT-PCR using HTBI primers with the Qiagen OneStep RT-PCR kit, and this first round was followed by a second-round multiplex PCR, then size selection and purification. Sequencing of the libraries was carried out on an Illumina HiSeq2000 in paired-end mode with 100 bp reads. The study's own analysis went as follows. SOAPnuke was used to process the reads, removing any read that contained adapters or uncalled bases, had a mean Phred below 15, or lacked an exact match to the constant primer or identifier. COPE v1.2.5 was used to merge the high-quality paired reads. Each unique nucleotide sequence was treated as a clonotype, and MiTCR v1.1 was used to align the clonotypes to the IMGT TRB V, D and J references. Analysis was restricted to V-J combinations with a frequency above 0.0001, which covered 99% to 99.2% of repertoires. For each V-J combination, a TCR clonal expansion and chaos score was defined as F50 clonal expansion divided by the chaos observed in the TCRdist matrix. Features were reduced by Welch's t-statistics and random forest to roughly 14 V-J combinations, which fed a naive Bayes classifier. The Morisita-Horn index was used to measure how similar the thyroid and blood repertoires were. The raw public data were reprocessed by TCRdb itself: fastp quality trimming at Q25, MiXCR clonotype calling, in-frame beta chains only. Entries are consolidated by CDR3 protein sequence, retaining the most common genes and DNA. Clone size and V and J calls follow TCRdb, not the original study. In this sample the table shows under 200,000 distinct CDR3 sequences, 30% to 45% of which occur a single time. Under 7% of the sample is held by the ten biggest clonotypes.

The entry originates in a study of Graves' ophthalmopathy and Graves' hyperthyroidism (dated by TCRdb to the late 2010s). About the investigation overall: Peripheral blood was collected before any treatment was given, at the time of initial diagnosis. The independent validation cohort included under 20 hyperthyroidism patients plus 17 patients who later progressed from hyperthyroidism to ophthalmopathy. In over 5 hyperthyroidism patients, the T-cell repertoire of thyroid tissue was compared with the T-cell repertoire of blood. TCR beta repertoire signatures were used to distinguish Graves' ophthalmopathy from Graves' hyperthyroidism and to predict progression to ophthalmopathy. In total, around 130 blood samples were TCR-sequenced: around 42 ophthalmopathy, some 80 hyperthyroidism and some 17 hyperthyroidism-to-ophthalmopathy patients. Following sample collection, hyperthyroidism patients were given methimazole at a starting dose of 30 mg daily, and ophthalmopathy patients were given high-dose intravenous methylprednisolone. A discovery set of 95 to 100 patients (approximately 42 ophthalmopathy, just over 55 stable hyperthyroidism) was enrolled to explore V-J signatures distinguishing ophthalmopathy from hyperthyroidism. For training and testing, the approximately 92 patients in the discovery cohort were randomly divided in a 7:3 ratio.

Results and caveats for the whole study, not just this receptor: Sample size was not predetermined statistically, and investigators were not blinded to group allocation. In validation, the model predicted ophthalmopathy progression with nearly 71% sensitivity and approximately 72% specificity; 12 predicted patients were CT-confirmed with GO in a median of roughly 6.8 months. Among expanded thyroid clonotypes with frequency above 0.001, most also showed up in blood, which suggests that blood repertoires may reflect the thyroid immune response. Ophthalmopathy was separated from stable hyperthyroidism by the 13-signature model with about 85% sensitivity and around 81% specificity in cross-validation and with 80%/75% in the test set.

Ophthalmopathy patients had moderately to severely active disease, Clinical Activity Score of at least 3, NOSPECS grade of at least 4, and disease duration under 3 months. Patients with other autoimmune diseases, uncontrolled infections, pregnancy or lactation were excluded. Diagnosis relied on clinical symptoms, serum thyroxine, TRAb, thyroid ultrasound and orbital computed tomography. Using Ficoll-Paque density gradient centrifugation, PBMCs were isolated from approximately 11 ml of fresh peripheral blood. Total RNA was extracted with Trizol reagent and quality-checked on an Agilent 2100 Bioanalyzer.

The material sequenced was peripheral blood. This receptor was obtained from a woman in her forties with Graves' ophthalmopathy. Donor details come from another sample of the same person, matched by shared clones. In this chain, TRBV12-3 or TRBV12-4 is recombined with TRBJ2-7; too little of a D gene remains to name it. The base sequence is TGTGCCAGCAAGACTGACTCGGACGAGCAGTACTTC. Translated, this is CASKTDSDEQYF.